Listed below are T cell receptor beta chains from one sample, sequenced in a study of blood T cell repertoires in COVID-19. Only in-frame clones appear in the TCRdb table, and some are missing; sequencing was by immunoSEQ multiplex PCR. This sample has 200,000 or so clones; 84% occur once, and the top ten carry approximately 5%. Sample: peripheral blood. These TCRs come from a woman aged 65 to 85 with active or convalescent COVID-19. CDR3s include the opening cysteine and the closing phenylalanine or tryptophan. Fields, in order: D gene, J gene, V gene, clone size, CDR3 DNA, CDR3 protein. A D gene is named only where the DNA matches it firmly. A row's size may be missing; if present it is once, few, many or a size class.

D: NA
J: TRBJ2-7
V: TRBV7-2
size: NA
DNA: TGTGCCAGCAGCTTAACGGCGGTGCAGGGGAGTGAGCAGTACTTC
CDR3: CASSLTAVQGSEQYF

D: TRBD2
J: TRBJ2-5
V: TRBV2
size: NA
DNA: TGTGCCAGCGGGCGGGAGCGGGAGACCCAGTACTTC
CDR3: CASGRERETQYF

D: TRBD1
J: TRBJ2-7
V: TRBV30
size: NA
DNA: TGTGCCTGGAGTGTACTAGGGATGGTCGGGACAGGGGTCTACGAGCAGTACTTC
CDR3: CAWSVLGMVGTGVYEQYF

D: NA
J: TRBJ2-5
V: TRBV18
size: NA
DNA: TGTGCCAGCTCACCAGGCGGCGAGACCCAGTACTTC
CDR3: CASSPGGETQYF

D: NA
J: TRBJ2-5
V: TRBV6-5
size: NA
DNA: TGTGCCATCCATGACAGCCAAGAGACCCAGTACTTC
CDR3: CAIHDSQETQYF

D: NA
J: TRBJ2-2
V: TRBV7-9
size: NA
DNA: TGTGCCAGCAGCTTTATAGGGGGCACCGGGGAGCTGTTTTTT
CDR3: CASSFIGGTGELFF

D: TRBD1
J: TRBJ2-2
V: TRBV12-5
size: NA
DNA: TGTGCTAGTGGTTTAGGGACAGGGATCGGGGAGCTGTTTTTT
CDR3: CASGLGTGIGELFF

D: TRBD2
J: TRBJ2-7
V: TRBV18
size: NA
DNA: TGTGCCAGCTCACCGGGACTAGCGGGAGGTCGGATCGGCGAGCAGTACTTC
CDR3: CASSPGLAGGRIGEQYF

D: NA
J: TRBJ2-5
V: TRBV9
size: NA
DNA: TGTGCCAGCAGCCCCGGGAACTACCGCACGGGGACCCAGTACTTC
CDR3: CASSPGNYRTGTQYF

D: TRBD1
J: TRBJ1-1
V: TRBV5-1
size: NA
DNA: TGCGCCAGCAGCTCCGGACAGGGGAGGACTGAAGCTTTCTTT
CDR3: CASSSGQGRTEAFF

D: TRBD2
J: TRBJ2-1
V: TRBV2
size: NA
DNA: TGTGCCAGCAGTCTGTTAGCGGGACTAGGAGGCAATGAGCAGTTCTTC
CDR3: CASSLLAGLGGNEQFF

D: TRBD1
J: TRBJ2-1
V: TRBV19
size: NA
DNA: TGTGCCAGTAAAGAAGAAACAGGGGGTCCTGGGCATGAGCAGTTCTTC
CDR3: CASKEETGGPGHEQFF

D: NA
J: TRBJ1-3
V: TRBV19
size: once
DNA: TGTGCCAGTACCATTGGGGCCAACTCTGGAAACACCATATATTTT
CDR3: CASTIGANSGNTIYF

D: TRBD1
J: TRBJ1-1
V: TRBV2
size: NA
DNA: TGTGCCAGCAGTGAAAGGCAGGGGGGCACTGAAGCTTTCTTT
CDR3: CASSERQGGTEAFF

D: TRBD2
J: TRBJ2-1
V: TRBV11-2
size: NA
DNA: TGTGCCAGCAGCCCTTTGGCGGGAGGGCCGGGGAATGAGCAGTTCTTC
CDR3: CASSPLAGGPGNEQFF

D: TRBD2
J: TRBJ2-3
V: TRBV10-3
size: NA
DNA: TGTGCCATCAGTCCGACTAGCGGGAGGGCCAAAGATACGCAGTATTTT
CDR3: CAISPTSGRAKDTQYF

D: TRBD1
J: TRBJ1-4
V: TRBV13
size: NA
DNA: TGTGCCAGCAGCCCGGACAGGAGAAATGAAAAACTGTTTTTT
CDR3: CASSPDRRNEKLFF

D: NA
J: TRBJ2-7
V: TRBV5-4
size: NA
DNA: TGTGCCAGCAGCTTAGTGGGAGTAAGCGAGCAGTACTTC
CDR3: CASSLVGVSEQYF

D: NA
J: TRBJ2-3
V: TRBV30
size: NA
DNA: TGTGCCTGGAGTGCAGGTCTCTCGGATACGCAGTATTTT
CDR3: CAWSAGLSDTQYF

D: TRBD1
J: TRBJ1-2
V: TRBV4-2
size: NA
DNA: TGTGCCAGCAGCCCGAGACAGGGTTTGGAGATAGATGGCTACACCTTC
CDR3: CASSPRQGLEIDGYTF

D: NA
J: TRBJ2-1
V: TRBV27
size: NA
DNA: TGTGCCAGCAGTCCTATAGTAGGAGCCCCTTCCTACAATGAGCAGTTCTTC
CDR3: CASSPIVGAPSYNEQFF

D: TRBD1
J: TRBJ2-3
V: TRBV4-1
size: NA
DNA: TGCGCCAGCAGCCTGGGACAGGGGCGTGGAGATACGCAGTATTTT
CDR3: CASSLGQGRGDTQYF

D: TRBD2
J: TRBJ2-3
V: TRBV18
size: NA
DNA: TGTGCCAGCTCACCATCGAGACTAGCGGGCACAGATACGCAGTATTTT
CDR3: CASSPSRLAGTDTQYF

D: TRBD2
J: TRBJ2-7
V: TRBV3-1/TRBV3-2
size: NA
DNA: TGTGCCAGCAGCCTACCGGCGGCTAGCGGGTACTACGAGCAGTACTTC
CDR3: CASSLPAASGYYEQYF

D: NA
J: TRBJ1-1
V: TRBV18
size: NA
DNA: TGTGCCAGCTCTCTCCGGGAGGGCACTGAAGCTTTCTTT
CDR3: CASSLREGTEAFF

D: TRBD2
J: TRBJ2-3
V: TRBV9
size: NA
DNA: TGTGCCAGCAGCCCCCGGGAACTAGCGGCCACAGATACGCAGTATTTT
CDR3: CASSPRELAATDTQYF

D: NA
J: TRBJ2-3
V: TRBV28
size: NA
DNA: TGTGCCAGCAGTACCCAGGGTAATCAGGAGTATTTT
CDR3: CASSTQGNQEYF

D: NA
J: TRBJ2-7
V: TRBV19
size: NA
DNA: TGTGCCAGTAGTATCGGGACAAACGAGCAGTACTTC
CDR3: CASSIGTNEQYF

D: TRBD2
J: TRBJ2-5
V: TRBV19
size: NA
DNA: TGTGCCAGTAGTATCGGGACTAGCGGGAGCCGATCAGGGACCCAGTACTTC
CDR3: CASSIGTSGSRSGTQYF

D: NA
J: TRBJ2-6
V: TRBV7-9
size: NA
DNA: TGTGCCAGCAGCTCCACAGACTCTGGGGCCAACGTCCTGACTTTC
CDR3: CASSSTDSGANVLTF

D: TRBD1
J: TRBJ1-2
V: TRBV7-3
size: few
DNA: TGTGCCAGCAGCTCGCCTGACAGGGGAAACCATGGCTACACCTTC
CDR3: CASSSPDRGNHGYTF

D: TRBD1
J: TRBJ1-5
V: TRBV19
size: few
DNA: TGTGCCAGTAAGCAGGGGGATAGCAATCAGCCCCAGCATTTT
CDR3: CASKQGDSNQPQHF

D: NA
J: TRBJ2-7
V: TRBV5-1
size: few
DNA: TGCGCCAGCTCAATCGGGGCTAGCGTTTTCTACGAGCAGTACTTC
CDR3: CASSIGASVFYEQYF

D: TRBD2
J: TRBJ2-1
V: TRBV2
size: NA
DNA: TGTGCCAGCAGTGAAGCGTCTAGCGGTTACAATGAGCAGTTCTTC
CDR3: CASSEASSGYNEQFF

D: NA
J: TRBJ2-5
V: TRBV7-9
size: NA
DNA: TGTGCCAGCAGCACGGGACATCTGTACCAAGAGACCCAGTACTTC
CDR3: CASSTGHLYQETQYF

D: TRBD1
J: TRBJ2-7
V: TRBV5-1
size: once
DNA: TGCGCCAGCAGCCCGGGGACAGGGCCCTACGAGCAGTACTTC
CDR3: CASSPGTGPYEQYF

D: NA
J: TRBJ2-1
V: TRBV10-3
size: NA
DNA: TGTGCCATCAGTGACCTAGCGCGGAATGAGCAGTTCTTC
CDR3: CAISDLARNEQFF

D: NA
J: TRBJ1-6
V: TRBV19
size: NA
DNA: TGTGCCAGTAGAAGCCAGGACAGACCTAATTCACCCCTCCACTTT
CDR3: CASRSQDRPNSPLHF

D: NA
J: TRBJ2-7
V: TRBV19
size: NA
DNA: TGTGCCAGTAGTCCCCGACCACTATCCTACGAGCAGTACTTC
CDR3: CASSPRPLSYEQYF

D: NA
J: TRBJ2-5
V: TRBV10-3
size: NA
DNA: TGTGCCATCAGTGACAACCTTAAAGAGCAAGAGACCCAGTACTTC
CDR3: CAISDNLKEQETQYF

D: TRBD2
J: TRBJ2-1
V: TRBV7-9
size: NA
DNA: TGTGCCAGCAGCCACCCAGCGGGGAAGTTGGGCAATGAGCAGTTCTTC
CDR3: CASSHPAGKLGNEQFF

D: NA
J: TRBJ2-7
V: TRBV2
size: once
DNA: TGTGCCAGCAGTGGCAGGGCGTCCTACGAGCAGTACTTC
CDR3: CASSGRASYEQYF

D: TRBD1
J: TRBJ2-3
V: TRBV7-3
size: NA
DNA: TGTGCCAGCAGCCGCCGGGACAGAGATACGCAGTATTTT
CDR3: CASSRRDRDTQYF

D: NA
J: TRBJ2-1
V: TRBV28
size: NA
DNA: TGTGCCAGCAGTACGACTAGAATTGAGCAGTTCTTC
CDR3: CASSTTRIEQFF

D: NA
J: TRBJ2-2
V: TRBV5-1
size: few
DNA: TGCGCCAGCAGCTTGGCCATCAGGGGCACCGGGGAGCTGTTTTTT
CDR3: CASSLAIRGTGELFF

D: NA
J: TRBJ2-2
V: TRBV7-3
size: NA
DNA: TGTGCCAGCAGCTTACTGAACACCGGGGAGCTGTTTTTT
CDR3: CASSLLNTGELFF